These 10 T cell receptor beta chains came from one sample sequenced in a study of OX40 agonist ivuxolimab in advanced cancers. Method: immunoSEQ multiplex PCR; TCRdb's copy keeps in-frame clones and lacks some. Found here are roughly 58,000 clones, roughly 87% of them singletons; the top ten hold under 0.85%. Sequencing was performed on CD4+ or CD8+ T cells sorted from blood, taken in a trial of the OX40 agonist ivuxolimab. Receptor source: an adult with an advanced solid tumor such as melanoma, head and neck, liver or kidney cancer.

The table lists this clone with a few counts. The chain has TRBV30 and TRBJ1-5; D gene uncertain. Germline CDR1 and CDR2: GTSNPN and SVGIG (reference sequence). CDR3 length equals 14 residues. V was pared by 1 base and J by 0 bases, with 7 bases between. The CDR3 is CAWSGVFSNQPQHF. Written as DNA, the CDR3 is TGTGCCTGGAGTGGAGTCTTTAGCAATCAGCCCCAGCATTTT.

In its sample, this clone was seen a few times. The chain carries TRBV19 and TRBJ2-4, with 8 bases aligning to TRBD1. CDR3 length equals 16 residues. Germline lookup yields CDR1 LNHDA and CDR2 SQIVND (reference sequence). V trimming: 5 bases; J trimming: 1 base; junction bases outside the gene matches: 7. The CDR3 nucleotides read TGTGCCAGTAGTTTCCAGGGGGCGCTGGCCAAAAACATTCAGTACTTC. Amino acids: CASSFQGALAKNIQYF.

The chain joins TRBV28 to TRBJ1-3, with no clear D. The CDR3 runs 16 residues. Germline CDR1 reads MDHEN; CDR2 reads SYDVKM. V shed 4 bases and J shed 0 bases, with 13 bases lying between them. The CDR3 bases are TGTGCCAGCAGTTCCCCGGGTGGTGTCTCTGGAAACACCATATATTTT. Amino acid sequence: CASSSPGGVSGNTIYF.

The count of this clone is one. The chain joins TRBV19 to TRBJ1-1, with 9 bases that match TRBD1. CDR3 length: 16 residues. V gave up 6 bases and J gave up 4 bases; unmatched junction bases: 12. Germline V gene data show CDR1 as LNHDA and CDR2 as SQIVND (reference sequence). The CDR3 region is CASRPTGGPGGTEAFF. CDR3 in DNA: TGTGCCAGTAGGCCGACAGGGGGGCCTGGAGGCACTGAAGCTTTCTTT.

V gene TRBV25-1 combines with J gene TRBJ2-7; the D gene is possibly TRBD2 (6 bases). V lost 4 bases and J lost 6, with 10 bases in between. Germline values: CDR1 MGHDK, CDR2 SYGVNS. CDR3 size: 12 residues. CDR3 sequence (DNA): TGTGCCAGCAGTGCCCAGGGAGGCGAGCAGTACTTC. Translating gives CASSAQGGEQYF.

The rearrangement links TRBV19 to TRBJ1-5, with 7 bases lining up with TRBD1. After removal of 2 bases from V and 7 bases from J, the junction contained 17 bases not matched to a gene. The CDR3 contains 18 residues. Per the germline V gene, CDR1 is LNHDA and CDR2 is SQIVND (reference sequence). CDR3 coding DNA: TGTGCCAGTAGTATAATCGGGCACGGGCAGGGGGTAAACCAGCCCCAGCATTTT. This translates into CASSIIGHGQGVNQPQHF. The complete variable domain, with remaining parts taken from reference TRBV19 and TRBJ1-5, reads DGGITQSPKYLFRKEGQNVTLSCEQNLNHDAMYWYRQDPGQGLRLIYYSQIVNDFQKGDIAEGYSVSREKKESFPLTVTSAQKNPTAFYLCASSIIGHGQGVNQPQHFGDGTRLSIL.

This clone was counted a few times. The chain carries TRBV4-1 and TRBJ2-2; D gene uncertain. The CDR3 runs to 13 residues. V was clipped by 4 bases and J by 7 bases, with 10 bases between them. Germline V gene data show CDR1 as MGHRA and CDR2 as YSYEKL. In nucleotides, the CDR3 is TGCGCCAGCAGCCCTATAGGTGTCGGGGAGCTGTTTTTT. It translates to CASSPIGVGELFF.

This sequence joins TRBV15 and TRBJ1-5; D is ambiguous. The V end lost 0 bases, the J end lost 10 bases, and 7 bases lay between the germline ends. Germline assignment: CDR1 LNHNV and CDR2 YYDKDF (reference sequence). This CDR3 is 12 amino acids long. This CDR3 reads CATSRDEGPQHF. The CDR3 nucleotides are TGTGCCACCAGCAGAGATGAGGGACCCCAGCATTTT.

This sequence joins TRBV9 and TRBJ2-1; perhaps TRBD2 as D (5 bases). The CDR3 length is 16 residues. Germline assignment: CDR1 SGDLS and CDR2 YYNGEE. With 5 bases removed from V and 9 bases from J, the gap between germline ends came to 24 bases. CDR3 nucleotides: TGTGCCAGCAGACCTCCGGAGGCAGCTGGCGTGGCTGAGCAGTTCTTC. This sequence encodes CASRPPEAAGVAEQFF.

In its sample, this clone was seen once. V is TRBV18 and J is TRBJ1-1; no clear D gene. The germline V and J ends were trimmed by 2 bases and 3 bases, with 10 bases remaining between them. CDR3 length: 14 amino acids. Germline CDR1 and CDR2: KGHSH and LQKENI. CDR3 sequence (DNA): TGTGCCAGCTCACCAACCGGGATAGACACTGAAGCTTTCTTT. Its translation is CASSPTGIDTEAFF.